This T cell receptor (beta chain) came from a study of OX40 agonist ivuxolimab in advanced cancers. The study's findings and limits: It was also the case that some nonresponders had low normalized T-cell clonal expansion. Mean expanded clone counts were higher in CD8+ than CD4+ T cells. Both CD4+ and CD8+ T cell populations in blood had undergone clonal expansion by week 6 at 0.1 to 3.0 mg/kg.

Concerning this clone itself: Its specificity is unknown.

This table comes from immunoSEQ multiplex PCR, and its TCRdb copy is limited to in-frame clones, with some not included. The top ten clones hold about 0.31% of a sample with roughly 140,000 clones, 94% of them seen once. Blood sampling took place at baseline, cycle 4 day 1, and cycle 7 day 1. The ends were cut back, 1 base at V and 7 bases at J, with 14 bases in the middle. CDR3 length: 15 residues. Per germline, CDR1 LNHNV and CDR2 YYDKDF (reference sequence). The V gene is TRBV15, the J gene TRBJ1-5, with TRBD1 as a possible D gene (5 bases). The material was CD4+ or CD8+ T cells sorted from blood, obtained in a trial of the OX40 agonist ivuxolimab. This TCR was sampled from an adult with an advanced solid tumor such as melanoma, head and neck, liver or kidney cancer. CDR3 nucleotide sequence: TGTGCCACCAGCAGAGGGAGGGACCCAGGCCAGCCCCAGCATTTT. Protein sequence: CATSRGRDPGQPQHF.